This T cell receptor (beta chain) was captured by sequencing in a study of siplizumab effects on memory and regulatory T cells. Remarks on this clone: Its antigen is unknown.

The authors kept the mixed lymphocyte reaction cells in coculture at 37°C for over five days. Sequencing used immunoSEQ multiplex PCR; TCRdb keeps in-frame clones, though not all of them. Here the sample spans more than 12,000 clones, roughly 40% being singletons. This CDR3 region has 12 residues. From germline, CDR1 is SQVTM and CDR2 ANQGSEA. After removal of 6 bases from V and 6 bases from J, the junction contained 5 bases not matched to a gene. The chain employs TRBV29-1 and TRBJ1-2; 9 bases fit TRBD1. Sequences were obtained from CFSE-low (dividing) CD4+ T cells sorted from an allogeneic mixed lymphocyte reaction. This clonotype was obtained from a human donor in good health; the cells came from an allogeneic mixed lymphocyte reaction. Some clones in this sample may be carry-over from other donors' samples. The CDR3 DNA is TGCAGCGTCAGGACAGGGGTACATGGCTACACCTTC. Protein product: CSVRTGVHGYTF.